What follows describes a single T cell receptor beta chain. No antigen is known for it. Sequence at one end of the junction differs from germline and may be a read error. This entry comes from a study of CD8 T cells in Susac syndrome. Study background: The Susac syndrome patients that were sequenced included more than 5 with active disease and eight in remission. Study outcomes and limitations: Clonal expansion was not seen in any Susac syndrome CD4+ T cell repertoire.

Random hexamers served to reverse transcribe roughly 0.5 to 1 ug RNA. Across 54 Vbeta and 13 Jbeta, TCR beta CDR3 was amplified with immunoSEQ multiplex PCR. TCRdb processed the immunoSEQ multiplex PCR reads anew with MiXCR; each CDR3 protein has one entry. The sample includes around 170,000 distinct CDR3 sequences, 95% to 96% of them seen just once. TEMRA cells were FACS-enriched, with CD8+ and CD4+ T cells isolated negatively. The CDR3 has 13 residues. In germline, CDR1 is MNHEY, CDR2 SVGEGT. The chain has TRBV6-2 or TRBV6-3 and TRBJ2-1; unclear D gene. The source material was CD4+ T cells from PBMCs. This TCR derives from a human donor with Susac syndrome. The CDR3 reads CASSYSMYSEQFF. DNA for the CDR3: TGTGCCAGCAGTTACTCGATGTACAGTGAGCAGTTCTTC.